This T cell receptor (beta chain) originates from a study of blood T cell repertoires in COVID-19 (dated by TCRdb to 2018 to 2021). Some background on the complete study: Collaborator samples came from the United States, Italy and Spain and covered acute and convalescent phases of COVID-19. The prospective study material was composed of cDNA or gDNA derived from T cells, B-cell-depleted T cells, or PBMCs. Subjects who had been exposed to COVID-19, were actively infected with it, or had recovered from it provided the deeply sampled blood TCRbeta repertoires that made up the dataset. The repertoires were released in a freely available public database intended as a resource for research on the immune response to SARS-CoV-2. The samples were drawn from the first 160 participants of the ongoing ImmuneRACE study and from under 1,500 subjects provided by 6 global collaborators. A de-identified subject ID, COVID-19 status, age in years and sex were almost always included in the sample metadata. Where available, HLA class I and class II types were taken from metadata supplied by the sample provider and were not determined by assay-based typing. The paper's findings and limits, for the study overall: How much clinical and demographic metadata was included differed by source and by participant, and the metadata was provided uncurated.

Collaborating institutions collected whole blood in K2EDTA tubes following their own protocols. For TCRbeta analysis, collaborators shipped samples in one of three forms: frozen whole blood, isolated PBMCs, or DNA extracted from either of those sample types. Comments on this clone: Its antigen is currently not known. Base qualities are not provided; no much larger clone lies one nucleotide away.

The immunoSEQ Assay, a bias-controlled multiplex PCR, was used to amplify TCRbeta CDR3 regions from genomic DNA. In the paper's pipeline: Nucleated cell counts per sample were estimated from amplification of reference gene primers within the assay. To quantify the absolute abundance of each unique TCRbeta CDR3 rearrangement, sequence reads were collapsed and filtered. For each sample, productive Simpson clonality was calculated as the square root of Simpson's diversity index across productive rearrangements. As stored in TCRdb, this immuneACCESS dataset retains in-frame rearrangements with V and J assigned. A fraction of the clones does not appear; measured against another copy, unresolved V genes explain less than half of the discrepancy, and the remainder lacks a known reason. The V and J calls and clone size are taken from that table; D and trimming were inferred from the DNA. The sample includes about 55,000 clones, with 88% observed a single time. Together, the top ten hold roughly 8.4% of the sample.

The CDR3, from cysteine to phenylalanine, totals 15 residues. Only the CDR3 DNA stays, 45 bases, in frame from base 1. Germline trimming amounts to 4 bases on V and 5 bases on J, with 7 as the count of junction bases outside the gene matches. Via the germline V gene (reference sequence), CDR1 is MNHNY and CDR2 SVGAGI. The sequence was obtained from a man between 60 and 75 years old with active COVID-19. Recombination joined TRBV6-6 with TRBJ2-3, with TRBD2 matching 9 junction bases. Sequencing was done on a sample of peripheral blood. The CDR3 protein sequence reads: CASSFLAGDVDTQYF. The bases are TGTGCCAGCAGTTTTTTAGCGGGAGATGTAGATACGCAGTATTTT.